What follows are 23 T cell receptor beta chains derived from one specimen sequenced in a study of T cells after yellow fever vaccination. Via MiXCR, TCRdb re-called the 5' RACE reads, giving one row per CDR3 protein. Among roughly 500,000 distinct CDR3 sequences listed, over 15% were seen once. The input for sequencing was PBMCs, taken 15 days after the yellow fever booster vaccination. The receptors stem from a man aged 25 to 40 who received the YFV17D yellow fever vaccine.

Only a few counts were recorded for this clonotype. The J gene is TRBJ2-7, the V gene TRBV5-1; 12 bases are a match to TRBD2. With V trimmed by 4 bases and J by 4 bases, 15 bases remained unmatched. This CDR3 spans 18 amino acids. In germline, CDR1 is SGHRS, CDR2 YFSETQ. CDR3 amino acids: CASSATSGRDWSSYEQYF. The DNA for the CDR3 is TGCGCCAGCAGCGCGACTAGCGGGAGAGATTGGTCCTCTTACGAGCAGTACTTC.

The CDR3, as DNA: TGTGCCAGCAGTTACGGGGCGGGAGTAGACAATGAGCAGTTCTTC. Its translation: CASSYGAGVDNEQFF. V is TRBV6-5 and J is TRBJ2-1; TRBD2 aligns across 7 bases. CDR1 is MNHEY and CDR2 is SVGAGI in the germline V gene. The V segment lost 2 bases and the J segment 5 bases; nucleotides outside the gene matches: 6. The CDR3 has 15 residues.

The CDR3: CASVAGITDTQYF. CDR3 nucleotide sequence: TGTGCCAGCGTCGCCGGGATCACAGATACGCAGTATTTT. The chain uses TRBV12-3 or TRBV12-4 and TRBJ2-3; D might be TRBD2 (5 bases). Trimming removed 8 bases at V and 2 bases at J, with 11 bases between. CDR3 length: 13 amino acids.

This clonotype was counted only a few times. The chain is built from TRBV7-2 and TRBJ1-2; possible D gene TRBD1, 6 bases. The CDR3 length is 14 residues. From germline, CDR1 is SGHTA and CDR2 FQGNSA. Trimming removed 4 bases from V and 8 bases from J, with 17 bases in between. DNA for the CDR3: TGTGCCAGCAGCTCAGCGGGGGCAGGGGAGGGCTACACCTTC. Its protein is CASSSAGAGEGYTF. The whole variable domain, filled in from reference TRBV7-2 and TRBJ1-2, reads GAGVSQSPSNKVTEKGKDVELRCDPISGHTALYWYRQSLGQGLEFLIYFQGNSAPDKSGLPSDRFSAERTGGSVSTLTIQRTQQEDSAVYLCASSSAGAGEGYTFGSGTRLTVV.

The V gene is TRBV29-1, the J gene TRBJ2-4; weak D call: TRBD2 (6 bases). Trimming removed 7 bases at V and 7 bases at J, with 14 bases between. Germline values: CDR1 SQVTM, CDR2 ANQGSEA. CDR3 length: 12 amino acids. CDR3 amino acids: CSAEGGMNIQYF. The DNA for the CDR3 is TGCAGCGCCGAGGGCGGGATGAACATTCAGTACTTC.

This clonotype turned up a few times. The gene calls are TRBV10-1 and TRBJ2-3, with 9 bases that match TRBD1. Germline V gives CDR1 WNHNN, CDR2 SYGVQD (reference sequence). The CDR3 runs 15 residues. The V gene end was trimmed by 4 bases and the J gene end by 6 bases; junction bases not matched to a gene: 8. The CDR3: CASSVGTGLLDTQYF. Here the CDR3 DNA reads TGCGCCAGCAGTGTCGGGACAGGGCTTTTGGATACGCAGTATTTT.

The sample holds a few counts of this clonotype. The J gene is TRBJ2-1, the V gene TRBV29-1; D not certain. Germline loops: CDR1 SQVTM, CDR2 ANQGSEA. CDR3 length: 15 residues. V lost 1 base, J lost 5 bases, and 15 bases lay in between. The CDR3 reads CSVEGGPGPDNEQFF. In DNA form, the CDR3 reads TGCAGCGTTGAAGGTGGGCCCGGCCCCGACAATGAGCAGTTCTTC.

The chain couples TRBV28 to TRBJ2-1; D may match TRBD1 or TRBD2 (7 bases each). CDR3 length: 14 residues. Looked up from germline, CDR1 is MDHEN and CDR2 is SYDVKM. The germline V and J ends were trimmed by 8 bases and 8 bases, with 19 bases remaining between them. The CDR3 loop is CASEGGRGGDEQFF. The CDR3 nucleotides read TGTGCCAGCGAGGGGGGGCGAGGGGGCGATGAGCAGTTCTTC.

This clonotype was seen a few times. The chain is built from TRBV7-8 and TRBJ2-3; no firm D call. Trimming stripped 0 bases from V and 0 bases from J, with 13 bases between. CDR1 is SGHVS, CDR2 FQNEAQ, per germline. CDR3 size: 17 residues. The CDR3 DNA is TGTGCCAGCAGCTTAGCGGGCCTTATGGACAGCACAGATACGCAGTATTTT. Translation: CASSLAGLMDSTDTQYF.

The V call is TRBV5-4, the J call TRBJ2-3; 9 nucleotides line up with TRBD2. The junction had 7 bases not matched to a gene; V was cut back by 5 bases and J by 3 bases. CDR1 and CDR2 from the germline V gene are SGHNT and YYREEE (reference sequence). The CDR3 sequence is 15 residues long. The CDR3 here is CASSPASGTTDTQYF. CDR3 bases: TGTGCCAGCAGTCCAGCTAGCGGGACAACAGATACGCAGTATTTT.

This chain uses TRBV12-3 or TRBV12-4 with TRBJ1-4; the D is unclear. V lost 3 bases and J 0 bases, leaving 8 bases between the germline ends. CDR3 size: 15 residues. In DNA, the CDR3 is TGTGCCAGCAGTTTTTTCACGTCAACTAATGAAAAACTGTTTTTT. Its protein product is CASSFFTSTNEKLFF.

The V call is TRBV5-1, the J call TRBJ1-2; D gene ambiguous. Trimming took 0 bases from V and 2 from J, leaving 5 bases between them. Germline V gene data show CDR1 as SGHRS and CDR2 as YFSETQ. This CDR3 has 13 amino acids. CDR3 nucleotides: TGCGCCAGCAGCTTGGAACAGAACTATGGCTACACCTTC. This gives the protein CASSLEQNYGYTF.

The V gene is TRBV5-1, the J gene TRBJ1-1; D remains unclear. V lost 2 bases and J 7 bases, leaving 12 bases between the germline ends. The CDR3 loop spans 13 amino acids. Germline V gives CDR1 SGHRS, CDR2 YFSETQ. CDR3 nucleotide sequence: TGCGCCAGCAGCTTATCCGCGCCCGGTGAAGCTTTCTTT. It is translated as CASSLSAPGEAFF. Complete variable domain (other parts from reference TRBV5-1 and TRBJ1-1): KAGVTQTPRYLIKTRGQQVTLSCSPISGHRSVSWYQQTPGQGLQFLFEYFSETQRNKGNFPGRFSGRQFSNSRSEMNVSTLELGDSALYLCASSLSAPGEAFFGQGTRLTVV.

The chain couples TRBV7-2 to TRBJ2-5; D uncertain. Germline-derived CDR1 and CDR2 are SGHTA and FQGNSA. The CDR3 totals 12 residues. Trimming took off 6 bases at V and 5 bases at J, with 10 bases between the two ends. The CDR3 sequence: CASRQSSETQYF. DNA of the CDR3: TGTGCCAGCAGGCAGTCCTCGGAGACCCAGTACTTC.

This clonotype occurred many times. The chain is built from TRBV6-1 and TRBJ2-3; D might be TRBD2 (7 bases). The CDR3 extends over 15 amino acids. The germline CDR1 and CDR2 sequences are MNHNS and SASEGT. V was cut by 7 bases and J by 3 bases, with 17 bases left in between. The CDR3 is CASNRRGGGTDTQYF. The CDR3 coding sequence is TGTGCCAGCAACCGAAGAGGGGGGGGGACAGATACGCAGTATTTT.

This clonotype has just a few counts. The chain combines TRBV5-1 with TRBJ2-1; D is perhaps TRBD1 or TRBD2 (5 bases each). Germline CDR1 reads SGHRS; CDR2 reads YFSETQ. This CDR3 has 15 amino acids. The ends were cut back, 0 bases at V and 7 bases at J, with 14 bases in the middle. The CDR3 nucleotides read TGCGCCAGCAGCTTGGGGGGGAGCTGGAGGAATGAGCAGTTCTTC. Amino acid sequence: CASSLGGSWRNEQFF.

The chain recombines TRBV2 with TRBJ1-6, with D uncertain. Germline CDR1 is SNHLY and CDR2 is FYNNEI. This CDR3 comprises 12 residues. Trimming took off 3 bases at V and 11 bases at J, with 8 bases between the two ends. CDR3 bases: TGTGCCAGCAGTGATCACCGTCCACCCCTCCACTTT. As protein: CASSDHRPPLHF. The whole variable domain, filled in from reference TRBV2 and TRBJ1-6, reads EPEVTQTPSHQVTQMGQEVILRCVPISNHLYFYWYRQILGQKVEFLVSFYNNEISEKSEIFDDQFSVERPDGSNFTLKIRSTKLEDSAMYFCASSDHRPPLHFGNGTRLTVT.

The chain joins TRBV24-1 to TRBJ2-1, with TRBD2 matching over 10 bases. V dropped 5 bases and J dropped 4; count of bases not matched to a gene: 13. This CDR3 has 18 amino acids. In germline, CDR1 is KGHDR, CDR2 SFDVKD. CDR3 nucleotides: TGTGCCACCAGTGGGCGGACTAGCGGAGGAGGTTCATACAATGAGCAGTTCTTC. This translates into CATSGRTSGGGSYNEQFF.

In its sample, this clonotype was seen many times. The chain recombines TRBV9 with TRBJ2-2, with a possible D match to TRBD2 (7 bases). V lost 6 bases, J lost 0 bases, and 24 bases lay in between. This CDR3 is built from 19 residues. Germline V lookup: CDR1 SGDLS, CDR2 YYNGEE. This CDR3 is CASTYRPREGVSNTGELFF. CDR3 nucleotide sequence: TGTGCCAGCACATATAGGCCTAGGGAGGGGGTCTCGAACACCGGGGAGCTGTTTTTT.

DNA of the CDR3: TGTGCCAGCAGTTTAAAGATATACGAGCAGTACTTC. Translation: CASSLKIYEQYF. The chain joins TRBV12-3 or TRBV12-4 to TRBJ2-7; D unclear. The length of the CDR3 is 12 residues. The germline V and J ends were trimmed by 2 bases and 4 bases, with 6 bases remaining between them.

The chain recombines TRBV20-1 with TRBJ1-5, with D unclear. CDR3 length: 13 residues. The germline V gene has CDR1 DFQATT and CDR2 SNEGSKA (reference sequence). Trimming stripped 4 bases from V and 0 bases from J, with 7 bases between. In nucleotides, the CDR3 is TGCAGTGCTAACAGCAATAGCAATCAGCCCCAGCATTTT. Protein: CSANSNSNQPQHF.

Here the CDR3 DNA reads TGTGCCAGCAGTGTACACAGGACAGGGGGCTGGAGTGAGCAGTTCTTC. The encoded protein is CASSVHRTGGWSEQFF. J is TRBJ2-1 and V is TRBV6-1, with 11 positions matching TRBD1. The trim removed 4 bases at V and 9 bases at J, leaving 11 bases unmatched. From germline, CDR1 is MNHNS and CDR2 SASEGT. The CDR3 spans 16 residues.

CDR3 sequence reads: CASSSPSANTGELFF. CDR3 in DNA: TGTGCCAGCAGCTCCCCTAGCGCGAACACCGGGGAGCTGTTTTTT. The V call is TRBV7-2, the J call TRBJ2-2, with D maybe TRBD2 (6 bases). V lost 4 bases, J lost 0 bases, and 9 bases lay in between. The CDR3 length is 15 residues. Germline CDR1 reads SGHTA; CDR2 reads FQGNSA.